The rows below give T cell receptor beta chains drawn from one sample of a study of cytotoxic CD8 clonotypes in ibrutinib-treated CLL. Sequencing used immunoSEQ multiplex PCR; TCRdb keeps in-frame clones, though not all of them. The sample has about 270,000 clones, approximately 79% seen once; the top ten hold roughly 5%. The starting material was PBMCs, obtained at disease progression, from a patient treated with ibrutinib. These receptors originate from a human donor with chronic lymphocytic leukemia. Both conserved end residues are part of each CDR3. The order of the fields is D gene, V gene, clone size, J gene, CDR3 DNA, CDR3 protein. The D gene is left open where the match is weak. Clone size is not always given. Where it is, it says once, few, many or a class for expanded clones.

D gene: .
V gene: TRBV4-2
clone size: .
J gene: TRBJ2-3
CDR3 DNA: TGTGCCAGCAGCCAAGATACAGGGCGAAGTAGCACAGATACGCAGTATTTT
CDR3 protein: CASSQDTGRSSTDTQYF

D gene: TRBD1
V gene: TRBV29-1
clone size: .
J gene: TRBJ1-1
CDR3 DNA: TGCAGCGTTGTTAATCCGGGACAGGAGGATACTGAAGCTTTCTTT
CDR3 protein: CSVVNPGQEDTEAFF

D gene: .
V gene: TRBV15
clone size: .
J gene: TRBJ2-1
CDR3 DNA: TGTGCCACCAGCAGAGAAAGGGGGAAGTACAATGAGCAGTTCTTC
CDR3 protein: CATSRERGKYNEQFF

D gene: .
V gene: TRBV29-1
clone size: .
J gene: TRBJ1-2
CDR3 DNA: TGCAGCGTTGAGGACAAGACTGGCTACACCTTC
CDR3 protein: CSVEDKTGYTF

D gene: .
V gene: TRBV4-1
clone size: .
J gene: TRBJ2-1
CDR3 DNA: TGCGCCAGCAGCCAGGGTACCAGTGACGGAGCCTACAATGAGCAGTTCTTC
CDR3 protein: CASSQGTSDGAYNEQFF

D gene: .
V gene: TRBV9
clone size: .
J gene: TRBJ1-5
CDR3 DNA: TGTGCCAGCAGCGTAGACGGCAATCAGCCCCAGCATTTT
CDR3 protein: CASSVDGNQPQHF

D gene: TRBD2
V gene: TRBV4-1
clone size: .
J gene: TRBJ2-7
CDR3 DNA: TGCGCCAGCAGCCATGCCCTACCTGGGACTAGCCGCCCCAGGGAGCAGTACTTC
CDR3 protein: CASSHALPGTSRPREQYF

D gene: TRBD1
V gene: TRBV11-3
clone size: .
J gene: TRBJ2-7
CDR3 DNA: TGTGCCAGCAGCGTGAGTACAGGGGACTACGAGCAGTACTTC
CDR3 protein: CASSVSTGDYEQYF

D gene: .
V gene: TRBV4-3
clone size: .
J gene: TRBJ2-7
CDR3 DNA: TGCGCCAGCAGCCCAGTCAGCAGAGACTACGAGCAGTACTTC
CDR3 protein: CASSPVSRDYEQYF

D gene: TRBD2
V gene: TRBV5-3
clone size: .
J gene: TRBJ2-1
CDR3 DNA: TGTGCCAGAAGCTTGGGGACTAGCGGGAAGGCACCAACCTACAATGAGCAGTTCTTC
CDR3 protein: CARSLGTSGKAPTYNEQFF

D gene: .
V gene: TRBV5-1
clone size: few
J gene: TRBJ1-5
CDR3 DNA: TGCGCCAGCAGCTTGGGGGGGATCAATCAGCCCCAGCATTTT
CDR3 protein: CASSLGGINQPQHF

D gene: .
V gene: TRBV19
clone size: .
J gene: TRBJ2-2
CDR3 DNA: TGTGCCAGTAGTATCGAGGGGTTTGGGGAGCTGTTTTTT
CDR3 protein: CASSIEGFGELFF

D gene: .
V gene: TRBV4-1
clone size: .
J gene: TRBJ2-7
CDR3 DNA: TGCGCCAGCAGCCGCCGCACCGGGCAGCCGGGCGAGCAGTACTTC
CDR3 protein: CASSRRTGQPGEQYF

D gene: .
V gene: TRBV5-1
clone size: .
J gene: TRBJ1-2
CDR3 DNA: TGCGCCAGCAGCTTGAACAGCCTCAAACGGAGAGGCTACACCTTC
CDR3 protein: CASSLNSLKRRGYTF

D gene: .
V gene: TRBV4-1
clone size: few
J gene: TRBJ2-7
CDR3 DNA: TGCGCCAGCAGCCAAGATCTTTACGAGCAGTACTTC
CDR3 protein: CASSQDLYEQYF

D gene: .
V gene: TRBV4-2
clone size: .
J gene: TRBJ1-1
CDR3 DNA: TGTGCCAGCAGCCAGAAATGGACGGGGAACACTGAAGCTTTCTTT
CDR3 protein: CASSQKWTGNTEAFF

D gene: .
V gene: TRBV28
clone size: .
J gene: TRBJ1-3
CDR3 DNA: TGTGCCAGCAGTTCCAGCTTTTCTGGAAACACCATATATTTT
CDR3 protein: CASSSSFSGNTIYF

D gene: TRBD1
V gene: TRBV5-1
clone size: .
J gene: TRBJ1-4
CDR3 DNA: TGCGCCAGCAGCCGACTAAGACAGGGGACTAATGAAAAACTGTTTTTT
CDR3 protein: CASSRLRQGTNEKLFF

D gene: .
V gene: TRBV4-1
clone size: .
J gene: TRBJ1-5
CDR3 DNA: TGCGCCAGCAGCCGAATTGCAGGGGTTCAGCCCCAGCATTTT
CDR3 protein: CASSRIAGVQPQHF

D gene: .
V gene: TRBV10-3
clone size: .
J gene: TRBJ2-3
CDR3 DNA: TGTGCCATCAGTGGTATCTCCGATACGCAGTATTTT
CDR3 protein: CAISGISDTQYF

D gene: .
V gene: TRBV13
clone size: .
J gene: TRBJ2-7
CDR3 DNA: TGTGCCAGCAGCTTACGCGGGACAGATTACGAGCAGTACTTC
CDR3 protein: CASSLRGTDYEQYF

D gene: TRBD2
V gene: TRBV6-5
clone size: .
J gene: TRBJ2-1
CDR3 DNA: TGTGCCAGCAGTTACCTGACTAGCGGGAGAGGGAATGAGCAGTTCTTC
CDR3 protein: CASSYLTSGRGNEQFF

D gene: TRBD1
V gene: TRBV7-9
clone size: .
J gene: TRBJ2-7
CDR3 DNA: TGTGCCAGCAGCTTAGAAGTAGTACAGGGGGCGAACGAGCAGTACTTC
CDR3 protein: CASSLEVVQGANEQYF

D gene: TRBD1
V gene: TRBV27
clone size: .
J gene: TRBJ2-6
CDR3 DNA: TGTGCCAGCAGTCTCCGGACAGGACTCTCTGGGGCCAACGTCCTGACTTTC
CDR3 protein: CASSLRTGLSGANVLTF

D gene: .
V gene: TRBV27
clone size: .
J gene: TRBJ2-1
CDR3 DNA: TGTGCCAGCAGTTTAGGGGGGACAATATACAATGAGCAGTTCTTC
CDR3 protein: CASSLGGTIYNEQFF

D gene: .
V gene: TRBV4-3
clone size: .
J gene: TRBJ2-3
CDR3 DNA: TGCGCCAGCAGCCCCAGGGGGGTGGGAACAGATACGCAGTATTTT
CDR3 protein: CASSPRGVGTDTQYF

D gene: .
V gene: TRBV10-3
clone size: .
J gene: TRBJ2-7
CDR3 DNA: TGTGCCATCAGTGAGTCTAAGCGAGGGTCCTACGAGCAGTACTTC
CDR3 protein: CAISESKRGSYEQYF